The 14 T cell receptor beta chains listed next were all sequenced from one sample in a study of T cells in Graves' hyperthyroidism and ophthalmopathy. Amplified TCR beta CDR3 regions derived from RNA transcripts. The study used the HTBI primer set for a first-round RT-PCR of the TCR CDR3. TCRdb itself ran the multiplex PCR reads through MiXCR, one entry per CDR3 protein. The sample yields about 380,000 distinct CDR3 sequences, over 11% seen once. Sequencing used blood. These receptors were collected from a woman aged 55-75 years with Graves' hyperthyroidism.

This clonotype was seen a handful of times. The rearrangement joins TRBV28 to TRBJ1-4; D remains ambiguous. Looked up from germline, CDR1 is MDHEN and CDR2 is SYDVKM. With 3 bases removed from V and 8 bases from J, the gap between germline ends came to 10 bases. This CDR3 is 13 amino acids long. The CDR3 DNA reads TGTGCCAGCAGTTTGGCCCAGTTGGAAAAACTGTTTTTT. Translating gives CASSLAQLEKLFF.

This clonotype came up a few times. The chain combines TRBV14 with TRBJ2-2; D not certain. The V and J ends lost 0 bases and 0 bases respectively, with 2 bases between them. Germline values: CDR1 SGHDN, CDR2 FVKESK. This CDR3 contains 14 residues. The CDR3 DNA reads TGTGCCAGCAGCCAAGATCCGAACACCGGGGAGCTGTTTTTT. Its protein is CASSQDPNTGELFF.

The table lists this clonotype with many counts. This CDR3 reads CASSPSQEVFTEAFF. The DNA for the CDR3 is TGTGCCAGCTCACCATCCCAGGAAGTATTCACTGAAGCTTTCTTT. The chain combines TRBV18 with TRBJ1-1; D is uncertain. Trimming shortened V by 2 bases and J by 4 bases, and 14 bases separated the two germline ends. The germline gives CDR1 KGHSH, CDR2 LQKENI. The CDR3 consists of 15 residues.

The chain has TRBV11-2 and TRBJ2-1, with a tentative D call TRBD2 (6 bases). The CDR3 length is 13 residues. CDR1 is SGHAT and CDR2 is FQNNGV in the germline V gene. The V and J ends lost 3 bases and 13 bases respectively, with 16 bases between them. The CDR3 is CASSLGGGPRQFF. The CDR3 DNA reads TGTGCCAGCAGCTTGGGCGGAGGGCCGCGACAGTTCTTC. The entire variable domain, with the rest obtained from reference TRBV11-2 and TRBJ2-1, is as follows: EAGVAQSPRYKIIEKRQSVAFWCNPISGHATLYWYQQILGQGPKLLIQFQNNGVVDDSQLPKDRFSAERLKGVDSTLKIQPAKLEDSAVYLCASSLGGGPRQFFGPGTRLTVL.

V gene TRBV3-1 combines with J gene TRBJ2-7; TRBD2 matches at 13 bases. The V gene end was trimmed by 3 bases and the J gene end by 4 bases; junction bases not matched to a gene: 15. CDR1 LGHDT and CDR2 YNNKEL come from the germline V gene (reference sequence). The CDR3 is 19 amino acids. The CDR3 coding sequence is TGTGCCAGCAGCCACCATGGGTGGACTAGCGGGAGCGTAGGATACGAGCAGTACTTC. Its translation: CASSHHGWTSGSVGYEQYF.

This clonotype was counted only a few times. V gene TRBV7-2 combines with J gene TRBJ2-1, with D maybe TRBD1 (7 bases). Trimming took off 3 bases at V and 2 bases at J, with 14 bases between the two ends. CDR1 is SGHTA, CDR2 FQGNSA, per germline. This CDR3 has 16 amino acids. CDR3 nucleotide sequence: TGTGCCAGCAGCTTGCAGGGGGGCGCGACCTACAATGAGCAGTTCTTC. Encoded protein: CASSLQGGATYNEQFF. The full variable domain, in which reference TRBV7-2 and TRBJ2-1 provide the parts outside the CDR3, is GAGVSQSPSNKVTEKGKDVELRCDPISGHTALYWYRQSLGQGLEFLIYFQGNSAPDKSGLPSDRFSAERTGGSVSTLTIQRTQQEDSAVYLCASSLQGGATYNEQFFGPGTRLTVL.

The chain employs TRBV6-5 and TRBJ2-7; TRBD1 aligns across 7 bases. Trimming at V came to 3 bases and at J to 6 bases, leaving 14 bases not matched to a gene. Germline values: CDR1 MNHEY, CDR2 SVGAGI. The CDR3 has 16 residues. CDR3 sequence: CASSYSPDRLFCEQYF. The CDR3 DNA reads TGTGCCAGCAGTTATTCTCCGGACAGGTTGTTTTGCGAGCAGTACTTC.

V gene TRBV2 combines with J gene TRBJ2-3, with D possibly being TRBD2 (5 bases). V lost 8 bases, J lost 0 bases, and 18 bases lay in between. The CDR3 runs to 16 residues. Germline loops: CDR1 SNHLY, CDR2 FYNNEI. The CDR3 nucleotides are TGTGCCAGCCTCGGCGCCCTAAGAGGGAGCACAGATACGCAGTATTTT. This sequence encodes CASLGALRGSTDTQYF.

The chain couples TRBV4-1 to TRBJ2-5; 15 bases agree with TRBD2. Germline assignment: CDR1 MGHRA and CDR2 YSYEKL. V trimming: 4 bases; J trimming: 4 bases; junction bases outside the gene matches: 13. This CDR3 comprises 19 residues. The CDR3 spells CASSPQPGLAGGRRETQYF. The CDR3, as DNA: TGCGCCAGCAGCCCGCAACCCGGACTAGCGGGAGGGCGGAGAGAGACCCAGTACTTC.

This clonotype was seen repeatedly, ten times or more. The V call is TRBV2, the J call TRBJ1-1; the D is unclear. In germline, CDR1 is SNHLY, CDR2 FYNNEI. The ends were cut back, 6 bases at V and 0 bases at J, with 14 bases in the middle. The CDR3 runs to 15 residues. The CDR3 DNA follows: TGTGCCAGCAGCGGGCAAGGTTCGATGAACACTGAAGCTTTCTTT. Protein sequence: CASSGQGSMNTEAFF.

The V call is TRBV7-9, the J call TRBJ2-2, with D possibly being TRBD1 or TRBD2 (5 bases each). The CDR3 is made up of 15 amino acids. Per germline, CDR1 SEHNR and CDR2 FQNEAQ (reference sequence). V lost 5 bases and J 2 bases, leaving 12 bases between the germline ends. The CDR3 spells CASSRGALNTGELFF. The CDR3 DNA is TGTGCCAGCAGCCGGGGCGCCCTAAACACCGGGGAGCTGTTTTTT.

This clonotype has a count of ten or more. The rearrangement links TRBV7-3 to TRBJ2-1; D perhaps matches TRBD2 (5 bases). CDR1 and CDR2 (germline): SGHTA, FQGTGA. V gave up 5 bases and J gave up 8 bases, with 19 bases separating them. This CDR3 spans 15 amino acids. The chain's CDR3 is CASSRGGGPGYEQFF. In nucleotides, the CDR3 is TGTGCCAGCAGCCGGGGTGGCGGCCCAGGATATGAGCAGTTCTTC.

In this sample, this clonotype turned up many times. J is TRBJ2-3 and V is TRBV5-1, with D possibly called TRBD1 or TRBD2 (5 bases each). The germline V gene has CDR1 SGHRS and CDR2 YFSETQ. The CDR3 consists of 16 residues. Trimming pared 0 bases from V and 3 bases from J, leaving 14 bases between. The CDR3 loop reads CASSLARGKATDTQYF. CDR3 bases: TGCGCCAGCAGCTTGGCGAGGGGAAAGGCTACAGATACGCAGTATTTT.

This clonotype was detected ten times or more. The chain couples TRBV5-1 to TRBJ2-1; TRBD2 aligns across 14 bases. After removal of 1 base from V and 3 bases from J, the junction contained 6 bases not matched to a gene. Germline V gives CDR1 SGHRS, CDR2 YFSETQ. The CDR3 covers 18 residues. The CDR3 here is CASSLLGTSGSGYNEQFF. The CDR3 DNA sequence: TGCGCCAGCAGCTTGCTAGGGACTAGCGGGAGTGGCTACAATGAGCAGTTCTTC.